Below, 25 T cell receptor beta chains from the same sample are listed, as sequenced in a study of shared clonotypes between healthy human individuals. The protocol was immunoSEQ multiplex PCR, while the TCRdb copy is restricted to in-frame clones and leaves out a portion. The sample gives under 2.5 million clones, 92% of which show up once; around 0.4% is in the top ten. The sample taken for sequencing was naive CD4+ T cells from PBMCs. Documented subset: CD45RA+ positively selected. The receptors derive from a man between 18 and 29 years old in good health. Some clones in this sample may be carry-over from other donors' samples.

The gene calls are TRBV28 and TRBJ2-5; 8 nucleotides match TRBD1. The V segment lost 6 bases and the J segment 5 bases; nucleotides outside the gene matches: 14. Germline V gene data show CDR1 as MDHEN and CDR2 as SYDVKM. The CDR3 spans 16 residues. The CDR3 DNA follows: TGTGCCAGCAGGCCTGTAAGACAGGGGCCCAGGGAGACCCAGTACTTC. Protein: CASRPVRQGPRETQYF.

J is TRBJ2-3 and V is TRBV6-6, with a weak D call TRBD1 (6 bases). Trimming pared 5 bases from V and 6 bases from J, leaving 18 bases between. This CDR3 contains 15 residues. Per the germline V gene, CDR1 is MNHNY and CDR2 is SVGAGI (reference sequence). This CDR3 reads CASSRTAIVSDTQYF. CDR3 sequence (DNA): TGTGCCAGCAGTCGGACAGCAATAGTTTCGGATACGCAGTATTTT.

The CDR3 reads CASSTRPGTSLDNEQFF. Here the CDR3 DNA reads TGTGCCAGCAGCACTCGTCCCGGGACTAGCCTGGACAATGAGCAGTTCTTC. This sequence joins TRBV9 and TRBJ2-1; 9 bases map to TRBD2. V gave up 4 bases and J gave up 5 bases; unmatched junction bases: 13. Germline lookup yields CDR1 SGDLS and CDR2 YYNGEE. The CDR3 spans 17 residues.

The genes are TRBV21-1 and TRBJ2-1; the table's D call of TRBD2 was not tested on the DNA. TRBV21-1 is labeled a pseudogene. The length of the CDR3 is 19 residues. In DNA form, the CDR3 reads TGTGCCAGCAGCAAGCCGACTAGCGGGCCTACGAGCTCCTACAATGAGCAGTTCTTC. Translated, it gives CASSKPTSGPTSSYNEQFF.

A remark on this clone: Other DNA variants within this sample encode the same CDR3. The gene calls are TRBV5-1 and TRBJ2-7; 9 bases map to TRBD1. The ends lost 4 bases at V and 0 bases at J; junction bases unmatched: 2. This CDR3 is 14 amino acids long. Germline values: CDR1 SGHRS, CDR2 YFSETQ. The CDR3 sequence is CASSPQGASYEQYF. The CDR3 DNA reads TGCGCCAGCAGCCCACAGGGGGCCTCCTACGAGCAGTACTTC.

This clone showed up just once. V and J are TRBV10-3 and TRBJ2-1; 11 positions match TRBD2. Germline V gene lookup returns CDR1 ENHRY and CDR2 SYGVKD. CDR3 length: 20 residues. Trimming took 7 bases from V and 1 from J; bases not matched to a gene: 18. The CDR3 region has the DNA TGTGCCATCAAGCCCAATCCGGGACTAGCGGACCGCGGATCCTACAATGAGCAGTTCTTC. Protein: CAIKPNPGLADRGSYNEQFF.

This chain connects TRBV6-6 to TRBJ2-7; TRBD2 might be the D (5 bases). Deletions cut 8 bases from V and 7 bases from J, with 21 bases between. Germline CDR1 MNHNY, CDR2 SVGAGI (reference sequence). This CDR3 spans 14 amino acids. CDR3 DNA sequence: TGTGCCAGCTCCGCCCCAACGAGCGGACGGGAGCAGTACTTC. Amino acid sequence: CASSAPTSGREQYF.

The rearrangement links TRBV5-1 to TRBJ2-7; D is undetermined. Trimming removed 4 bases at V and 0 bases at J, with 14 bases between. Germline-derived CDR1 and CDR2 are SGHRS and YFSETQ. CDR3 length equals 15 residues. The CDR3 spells CASSQGWDLSYEQYF. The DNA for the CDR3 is TGCGCCAGCAGCCAAGGGTGGGATCTCTCCTACGAGCAGTACTTC.

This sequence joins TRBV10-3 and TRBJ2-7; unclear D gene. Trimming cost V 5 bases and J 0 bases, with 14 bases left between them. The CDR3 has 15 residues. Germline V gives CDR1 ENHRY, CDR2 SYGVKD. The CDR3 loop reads CAISNSRTDSYEQYF. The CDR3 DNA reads TGTGCCATCAGTAATTCCCGGACGGACTCCTACGAGCAGTACTTC.

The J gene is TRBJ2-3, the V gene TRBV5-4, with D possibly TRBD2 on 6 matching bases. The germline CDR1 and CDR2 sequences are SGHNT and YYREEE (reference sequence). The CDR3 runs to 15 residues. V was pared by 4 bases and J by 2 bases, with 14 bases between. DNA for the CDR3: TGTGCCAGCAGCCGGGAGTGGCGGAACACAGATACGCAGTATTTT. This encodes CASSREWRNTDTQYF.

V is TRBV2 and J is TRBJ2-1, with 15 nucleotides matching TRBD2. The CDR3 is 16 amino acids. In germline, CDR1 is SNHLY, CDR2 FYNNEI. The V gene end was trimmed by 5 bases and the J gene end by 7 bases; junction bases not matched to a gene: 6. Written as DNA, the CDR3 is TGTGCCAGCAGTCCCCAGGGGACTAGCGGGAGGAATGAGCAGTTCTTC. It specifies CASSPQGTSGRNEQFF.

CDR3 DNA sequence: TGTGCCAGCAGTCTAGGACCGTCGGTTTTCAATGAGCAGTTCTTC. Amino acid sequence: CASSLGPSVFNEQFF. The V gene is TRBV27, the J gene TRBJ2-1, with D uncertain. Germline V lookup: CDR1 MNHEY, CDR2 SMNVEV (reference sequence). V lost 5 bases and J lost 6, with 17 bases in between. This CDR3 has 15 amino acids.

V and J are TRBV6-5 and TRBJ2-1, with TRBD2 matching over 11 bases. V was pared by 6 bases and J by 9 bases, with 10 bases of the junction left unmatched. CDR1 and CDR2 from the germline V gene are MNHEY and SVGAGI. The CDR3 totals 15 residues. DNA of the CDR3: TGTGCCAGCAGGACGACTAGCGGGGCCCCCGGTGAGCAGTTCTTC. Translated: CASRTTSGAPGEQFF.

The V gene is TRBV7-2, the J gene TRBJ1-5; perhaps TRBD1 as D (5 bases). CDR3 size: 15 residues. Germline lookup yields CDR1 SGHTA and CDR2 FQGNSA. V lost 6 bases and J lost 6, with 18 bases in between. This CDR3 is CASSQIAQGGQPQHF. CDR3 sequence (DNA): TGTGCCAGCAGTCAAATCGCGCAGGGCGGTCAGCCCCAGCATTTT.

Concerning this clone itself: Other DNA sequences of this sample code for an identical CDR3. DNA of the CDR3: TGTGCCAGCAGTTTTCGGGACAGGGGCTACGAGCAGTACTTC. Its translation is CASSFRDRGYEQYF. This chain links TRBV28 with TRBJ2-7; 10 nucleotides align to TRBD1. The V segment lost 3 bases and the J segment 3 bases; nucleotides outside the gene matches: 2. The CDR3 has 14 amino acids. Per germline, CDR1 MDHEN and CDR2 SYDVKM.

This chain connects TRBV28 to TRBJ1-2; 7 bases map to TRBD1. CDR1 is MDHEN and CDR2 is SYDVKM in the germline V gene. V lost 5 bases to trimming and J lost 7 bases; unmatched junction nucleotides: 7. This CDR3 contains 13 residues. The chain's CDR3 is CASSNRGFGGYTF. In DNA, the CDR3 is TGTGCCAGCAGTAACAGGGGCTTCGGTGGCTACACCTTC.

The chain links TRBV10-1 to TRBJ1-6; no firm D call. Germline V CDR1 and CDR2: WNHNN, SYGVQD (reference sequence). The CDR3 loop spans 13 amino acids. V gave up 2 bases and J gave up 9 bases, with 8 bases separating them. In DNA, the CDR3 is TGCGCCAGCAGTGAGGACCCGATTTCACCCCTCCACTTT. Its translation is CASSEDPISPLHF.

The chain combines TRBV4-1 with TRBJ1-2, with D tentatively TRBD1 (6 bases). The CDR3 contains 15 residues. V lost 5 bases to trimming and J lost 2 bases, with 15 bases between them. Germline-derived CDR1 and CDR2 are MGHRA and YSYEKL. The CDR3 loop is CASSERGTGNYGYTF. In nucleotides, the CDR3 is TGCGCCAGCAGCGAACGAGGTACAGGGAACTATGGCTACACCTTC.

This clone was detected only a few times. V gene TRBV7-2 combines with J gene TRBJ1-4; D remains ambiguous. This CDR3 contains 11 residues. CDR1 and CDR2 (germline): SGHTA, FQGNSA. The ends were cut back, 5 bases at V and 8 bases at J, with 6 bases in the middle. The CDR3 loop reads CASSNLEKLFF. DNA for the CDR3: TGTGCCAGCAGCAATCTGGAAAAACTGTTTTTT.

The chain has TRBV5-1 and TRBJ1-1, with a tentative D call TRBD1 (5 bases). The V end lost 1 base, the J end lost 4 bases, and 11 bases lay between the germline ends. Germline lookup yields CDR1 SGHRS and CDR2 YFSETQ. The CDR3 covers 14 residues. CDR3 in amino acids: CASSLSGQITEAFF. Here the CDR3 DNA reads TGCGCCAGCAGCTTGTCAGGGCAGATCACTGAAGCTTTCTTT.

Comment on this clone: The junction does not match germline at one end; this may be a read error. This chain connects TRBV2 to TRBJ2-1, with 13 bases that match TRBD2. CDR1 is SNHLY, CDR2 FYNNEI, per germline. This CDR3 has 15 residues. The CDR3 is CASSRTSGSYSEQFF. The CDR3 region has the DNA TGTGCCAGCAGTAGGACTAGCGGGAGTTACAGTGAGCAGTTCTTC.

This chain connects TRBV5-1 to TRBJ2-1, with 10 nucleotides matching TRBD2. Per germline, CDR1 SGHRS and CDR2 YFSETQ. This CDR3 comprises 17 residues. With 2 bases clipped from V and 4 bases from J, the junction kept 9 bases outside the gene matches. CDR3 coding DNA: TGCGCCAGCAGCTTCTCAGCGGGAGGGGACTCATACAATGAGCAGTTCTTC. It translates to CASSFSAGGDSYNEQFF.

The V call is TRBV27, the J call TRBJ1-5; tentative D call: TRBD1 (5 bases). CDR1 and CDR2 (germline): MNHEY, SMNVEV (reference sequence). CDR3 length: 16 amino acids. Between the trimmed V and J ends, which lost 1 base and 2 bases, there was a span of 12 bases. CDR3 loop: CASSLFGREGNQPQHF. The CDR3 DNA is TGTGCCAGCAGTTTATTTGGCAGGGAGGGCAATCAGCCCCAGCATTTT.

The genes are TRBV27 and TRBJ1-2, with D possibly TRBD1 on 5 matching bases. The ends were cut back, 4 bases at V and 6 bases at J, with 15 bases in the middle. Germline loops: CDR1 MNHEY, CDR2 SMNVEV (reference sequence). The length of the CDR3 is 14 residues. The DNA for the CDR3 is TGTGCCAGCAGTTCCCCGTTAAGGGGCGATGGCTACACCTTC. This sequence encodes CASSSPLRGDGYTF.

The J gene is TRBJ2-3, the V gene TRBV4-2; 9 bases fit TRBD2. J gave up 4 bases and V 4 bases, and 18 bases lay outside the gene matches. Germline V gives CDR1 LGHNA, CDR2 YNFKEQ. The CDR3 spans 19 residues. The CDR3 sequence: CASSRVGGGGRASADTQYF. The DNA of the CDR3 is TGTGCCAGCAGCCGGGTTGGAGGAGGCGGGAGGGCTTCAGCAGATACGCAGTATTTT.